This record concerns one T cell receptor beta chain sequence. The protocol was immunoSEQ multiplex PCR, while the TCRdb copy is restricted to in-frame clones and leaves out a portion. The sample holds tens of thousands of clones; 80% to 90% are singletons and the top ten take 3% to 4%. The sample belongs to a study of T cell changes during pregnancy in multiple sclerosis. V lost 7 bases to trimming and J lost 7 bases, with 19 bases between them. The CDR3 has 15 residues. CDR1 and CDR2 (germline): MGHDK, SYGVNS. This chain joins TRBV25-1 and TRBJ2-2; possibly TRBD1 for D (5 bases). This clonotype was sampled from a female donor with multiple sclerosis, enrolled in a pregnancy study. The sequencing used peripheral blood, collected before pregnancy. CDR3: CASTTTGVWGGELFF. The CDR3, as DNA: TGTGCCAGCACTACTACAGGCGTCTGGGGCGGGGAGCTGTTTTTT.